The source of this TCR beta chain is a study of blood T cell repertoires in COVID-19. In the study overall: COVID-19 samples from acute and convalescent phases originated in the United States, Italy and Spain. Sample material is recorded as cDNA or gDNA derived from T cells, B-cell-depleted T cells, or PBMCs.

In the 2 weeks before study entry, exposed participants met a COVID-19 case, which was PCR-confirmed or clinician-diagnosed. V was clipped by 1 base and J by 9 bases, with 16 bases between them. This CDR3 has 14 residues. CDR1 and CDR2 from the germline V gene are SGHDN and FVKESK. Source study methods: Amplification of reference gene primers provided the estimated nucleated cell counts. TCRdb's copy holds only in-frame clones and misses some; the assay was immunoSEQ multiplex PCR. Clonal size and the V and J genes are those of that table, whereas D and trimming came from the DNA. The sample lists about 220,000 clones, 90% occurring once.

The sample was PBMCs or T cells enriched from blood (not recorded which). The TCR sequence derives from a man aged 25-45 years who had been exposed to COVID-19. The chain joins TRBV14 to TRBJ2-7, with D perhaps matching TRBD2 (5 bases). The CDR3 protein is CASSQAPRGRRQYF. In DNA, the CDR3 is TGTGCCAGCAGCCAAGCTCCTAGAGGGAGAAGGCAGTACTTC.